This T cell receptor (beta chain) was profiled in a study of T cell responses to AZD1222 COVID-19 vaccine. Here immunoSEQ multiplex PCR was the method, and the copy in TCRdb shows in-frame clones only, minus some. The table lists about 140,000 clones, approximately 80% of them singletons, with roughly 3.9% in the top ten. The clonotype comes from an adult in good health. The sample was peripheral blood, taken on day 0 of AZD1222 vaccination.

The CDR3, as DNA: TGTGCCACACCGGGACACAAATTTGAAGCTTTCTTT. Protein product: CATPGHKFEAFF. This chain links TRBV19 with TRBJ1-1, with TRBD1 as a possible D gene (6 bases). CDR1 LNHDA and CDR2 SQIVND come from the germline V gene (reference sequence). This CDR3 comprises 12 residues. Between the trimmed V and J ends, which lost 10 bases and 7 bases, there was a span of 16 bases.